These 9 T cell receptor beta chains were sequenced from one sample in a study of identical twins. TCRdb fed the 5' RACE reads into MiXCR, producing one record per CDR3 protein. The repertoire holds roughly 1.6 million distinct CDR3 sequences, with under 35% as singletons. The sequenced sample consisted of cord blood. These receptors all stem from a newborn girl in good health.

As DNA, the CDR3 is TGTGCCAGCAGCGGACAGGTACACTATGGCTACACCTTC. Translating it yields CASSGQVHYGYTF. The rearrangement uses TRBV2 and TRBJ1-2; TRBD1 aligns across 7 bases. The junction had 4 bases not matched to a gene; V was cut back by 6 bases and J by 3 bases. There are 13 residues in the CDR3. Germline V gene sequence: CDR1 SNHLY, CDR2 FYNNEI.

The chain uses TRBV29-1 and TRBJ2-4, with 14 bases lining up with TRBD2. This CDR3 has 16 residues. Unmatched junction bases numbered 5, after V lost 1 base and J lost 6 bases. Germline V gene data show CDR1 as SQVTM and CDR2 as ANQGSEA. CDR3 DNA sequence: TGCAGCGTTGAAGGACTAGCGGGAGGGCCGGGAAACATTCAGTACTTC. Its translation is CSVEGLAGGPGNIQYF.

The chain joins TRBV7-2 to TRBJ2-3; weak D call: TRBD2 (6 bases). This CDR3 has 16 residues. The V end lost 5 bases, the J end lost 0 bases, and 15 bases lay between the germline ends. Per germline, CDR1 SGHTA and CDR2 FQGNSA. CDR3 sequence (DNA): TGTGCCAGCAGCCGGTACCTAGCGTCAAGCACAGATACGCAGTATTTT. This translates into CASSRYLASSTDTQYF.

Of note for this clonotype: Since a much larger clone is just one base distant, this may be a read error. The V and J genes are TRBV4-1 and TRBJ2-1; TRBD2 agrees at 8 bases. The CDR3 covers 15 residues. CDR1 MGHRA and CDR2 YSYEKL come from the germline V gene. Trimming took 4 bases from V and 2 from J; bases not matched to a gene: 4. CDR3 sequence reads: CASSPVAGPYNEQFF. CDR3 DNA sequence: TGCGCCAGCAGCCCAGTAGCGGGACCCTACAATGAGCAGTTCTTC.

The chain joins TRBV7-2 to TRBJ2-3, with D possibly being TRBD2 (7 bases). Germline V gene data show CDR1 as SGHTA and CDR2 as FQGNSA. V was trimmed by 3 bases and J by 2 bases, leaving 15 bases between them. This CDR3 is built from 16 residues. CDR3 protein: CASSFRGGANTDTQYF. Here the CDR3 DNA reads TGTGCCAGCAGCTTTCGAGGGGGGGCGAACACAGATACGCAGTATTTT.

The CDR3 spells CASSWDSSLAKNIQYF. In DNA, the CDR3 is TGTGCCAGCAGTTGGGACAGCTCCTTAGCCAAAAACATTCAGTACTTC. The chain carries TRBV6-2 or TRBV6-3 and TRBJ2-4; 7 positions match TRBD1. Germline assignment: CDR1 MNHEY and CDR2 SVGEGT. J was trimmed by 0 bases and V by 4 bases; bases with no gene match: 6. This CDR3 spans 16 amino acids.

The chain joins TRBV28 to TRBJ2-6; D is unclear. Between the trimmed V and J ends, which lost 8 bases and 0 bases, there was a span of 5 bases. This CDR3 comprises 13 residues. Germline CDR1 MDHEN, CDR2 SYDVKM. In DNA, the CDR3 is TGTGCCAGCCTCCACTCTGGGGCCAACGTCCTGACTTTC. It codes for CASLHSGANVLTF.

This clonotype was observed a few times. J is TRBJ2-1 and V is TRBV6-1; the D gene is possibly TRBD2 (6 bases). The CDR3 is 15 amino acids. Germline V gene sequence: CDR1 MNHNS, CDR2 SASEGT. The V and J ends lost 7 bases and 0 bases respectively, with 13 bases between them. The CDR3 DNA follows: TGTGCCAGCAATTATCAACTAGCCTCCTACAATGAGCAGTTCTTC. Its protein product is CASNYQLASYNEQFF.

The chain has TRBV15 and TRBJ2-4; 8 bases align to TRBD1. J gave up 6 bases and V 1 base, and 8 bases lay outside the gene matches. The CDR3 consists of 16 residues. Looked up from germline, CDR1 is LNHNV and CDR2 is YYDKDF (reference sequence). Written as DNA, the CDR3 is TGTGCCACCAGCAGAGGCGACAGGGGCGCTGGAAACATTCAGTACTTC. It encodes CATSRGDRGAGNIQYF. The full variable domain, its missing parts supplied by reference TRBV15 and TRBJ2-4, is DAMVIQNPRYQVTQFGKPVTLSCSQTLNHNVMYWYQQKSSQAPKLLFHYYDKDFNNEADTPDNFQSRRPNTSFCFLDIRSPGLGDTAMYLCATSRGDRGAGNIQYFGAGTRLSVL.